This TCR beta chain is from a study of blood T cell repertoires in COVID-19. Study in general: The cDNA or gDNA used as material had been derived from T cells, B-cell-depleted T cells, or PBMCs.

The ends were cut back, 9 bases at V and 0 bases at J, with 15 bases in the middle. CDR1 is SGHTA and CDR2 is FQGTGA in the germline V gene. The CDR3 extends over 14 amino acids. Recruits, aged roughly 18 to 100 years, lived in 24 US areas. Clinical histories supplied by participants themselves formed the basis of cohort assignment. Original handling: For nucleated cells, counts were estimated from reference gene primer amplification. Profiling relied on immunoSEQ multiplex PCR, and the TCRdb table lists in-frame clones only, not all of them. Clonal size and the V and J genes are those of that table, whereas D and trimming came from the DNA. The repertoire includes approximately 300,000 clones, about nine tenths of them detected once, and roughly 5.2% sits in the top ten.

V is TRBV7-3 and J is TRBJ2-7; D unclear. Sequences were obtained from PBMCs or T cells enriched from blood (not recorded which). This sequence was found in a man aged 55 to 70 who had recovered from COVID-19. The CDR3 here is CASSNPAISYEQYF. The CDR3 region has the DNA TGTGCCAGTAGTAACCCAGCGATCTCCTACGAGCAGTACTTC.